This T cell receptor (beta chain) was obtained from a study of shared clonotypes between healthy human individuals. The study, taken as a whole, reports: Generally, naive subsets came out with larger estimated richness than memory subsets.

Note on this clone: The antigen is unknown.

Genomic DNA of each subset was evenly split across several immunoSEQ plates. Clones were sequenced by immunoSEQ multiplex PCR, and TCRdb holds only the in-frame ones, with some missing. The data hold 2 million to 2.5 million clones, with 80% to 95% observed a single time. CDR3 length: 14 amino acids. Trimming took 2 bases from V and 5 from J, leaving 12 bases between them. Germline CDR1 is MDHEN and CDR2 is SYDVKM. V is TRBV28 and J is TRBJ2-5; D not resolved. Material: naive CD4+ T cells from PBMCs. Described subset: CD45RA+ positively selected. This TCR came from a man aged 18 to 29 in good health. Some clones in this sample may be carry-over from other donors' samples. CDR3 sequence: CASSLVPGWETQYF. CDR3 in DNA: TGTGCCAGCAGTTTAGTTCCCGGCTGGGAGACCCAGTACTTC.